The subject of this entry is one TCR beta chain. This specimen comes from a study of blood T cell repertoires in COVID-19. Study in general: COVID-19 samples, acute and convalescent, were from the United States, Italy and Spain. T cells, B-cell-depleted T cells, or PBMCs provided the cDNA or gDNA that served as material.

This study enrolled people aged 18 to 89 from around 25 US geographic areas. Donors in Cohort 3 who had recovered were those with two negative PCRs, healthcare professional clearance, or resolution of their symptoms. TCRdb keeps only in-frame clones here, not all; method: immunoSEQ multiplex PCR. Among roughly 250,000 clones listed, 80% to 90% were seen once. After removal of 2 bases from V and 1 base from J, the junction contained 2 bases not matched to a gene. In germline, CDR1 is SGHTS, CDR2 YDEGEE. The CDR3 spans 14 residues. Sequenced material: PBMCs or T cells enriched from blood (not recorded which). The J gene is TRBJ1-1, the V gene TRBV5-8; 7 positions match TRBD1. This TCR derives from a woman in her late teens or twenties who had recovered from COVID-19. CDR3 amino acids: CASSLGTENTEAFF. Written as DNA, the CDR3 is TGTGCCAGCAGCTTAGGGACAGAGAACACTGAAGCTTTCTTT.